The rows below give T cell receptor beta chains drawn from one sample of a study of monozygotic twins with cystic fibrosis. Generated by immunoSEQ multiplex PCR, the TCRdb table keeps only in-frame clones and is missing some. This table holds roughly 20,000 clones, around 97% found once. Sequencing was performed on blood. The source of these receptors is a woman aged 25-40 years with cystic fibrosis. The CDR3 runs from the conserved cysteine through the conserved F or W. The order of the fields is D gene, V gene, J gene, clone size, CDR3 protein, CDR3 DNA. A D gene is named only where the DNA matches it firmly. Expanded clones are given a class, and other clones once, few, many or no size at all.

.	TRBV9	TRBJ2-3	.	CASSVDLARDTQYF	TGTGCCAGCAGCGTAGATCTAGCTCGCGATACGCAGTATTTT
TRBD1	TRBV25-1	TRBJ1-1	once	CASSPRDRGSTEAFF	TGTGCCAGCAGTCCGCGGGACAGGGGGTCAACTGAAGCTTTCTTT
.	TRBV4-1	TRBJ1-1	few	CASSLLGSGARRTEAFF	TGCGCCAGCAGCCTCCTAGGATCGGGGGCCAGAAGGACTGAAGCTTTCTTT
.	TRBV21-1	TRBJ2-1	once	CASSKVTPSGDTMSSSLFF	TGTGCCAGCAGCAAAGTCACCCCTAGCGGGGATACAATGAGCAGTTCTCTGTTCTTC
.	TRBV10-3	TRBJ2-5	.	CAISDSGLQQETQYF	TGTGCCATCAGTGATTCAGGACTACAACAAGAGACCCAGTACTTC
.	TRBV2	TRBJ2-5	.	CASSANGWAQYF	TGTGCCAGCAGTGCTAACGGTTGGGCCCAGTACTTC
.	TRBV25-1	TRBJ2-2	.	CASSDRRDTGELFF	TGTGCCAGCAGTGATCGAAGGGACACCGGGGAGCTGTTTTTT
.	TRBV10-3	TRBJ2-5	once	CAISETVEETQYF	TGTGCCATCAGTGAGACAGTCGAAGAGACCCAGTACTTC
.	TRBV9	TRBJ1-2	.	CASSVGWVSNYGYTF	TGTGCCAGCAGCGTAGGTTGGGTCTCTAACTATGGCTACACCTTC
TRBD2	TRBV5-1	TRBJ2-7	.	CASSVAPGGAYEQYF	TGCGCCAGCAGCGTCGCGCCGGGAGGGGCCTACGAGCAGTACTTC
.	TRBV14	TRBJ2-1	.	CASSQSNEQFF	TGTGCCAGCAGCCAATCTAATGAGCAGTTCTTC
.	TRBV10-3	TRBJ2-2	.	CAIRPGLRRGTGELFF	TGTGCCATCAGACCCGGGCTCCGGAGGGGAACCGGGGAGCTGTTTTTT
.	TRBV5-8	TRBJ2-7	.	CASSLGYWESSYEQYF	TGTGCCAGCAGCTTGGGTTATTGGGAAAGCTCCTACGAGCAGTACTTC
TRBD1	TRBV6-6	TRBJ1-2	.	CASSYSPGGDYGYTF	TGTGCCAGCAGTTACTCCCCAGGGGGCGACTATGGCTACACCTTC
.	TRBV30	TRBJ1-2	.	CAWGPLGYTF	TGTGCCTGGGGTCCCCTGGGCTACACCTTC
.	TRBV19	TRBJ2-3	.	CASSINSGGGGTQYF	TGTGCCAGTAGTATCAATAGCGGTGGGGGAGGTACGCAGTATTTT
.	TRBV28	TRBJ2-7	.	CASSLGIPPYEQYF	TGTGCCAGCAGCCTAGGAATTCCCCCCTACGAGCAGTACTTC
.	TRBV7-9	TRBJ1-3	.	CASSLQGLGNTIYF	TGTGCCAGCAGCTTACAGGGTTTGGGAAACACCATATATTTT
TRBD1	TRBV6-5	TRBJ1-6	.	CASSPQGSRSPLHF	TGTGCCAGCAGTCCACAGGGGAGCAGGTCACCCCTCCACTTT
TRBD1	TRBV27	TRBJ2-1	.	CASSLDRGPYNEQFF	TGTGCCAGCAGTTTAGACAGGGGGCCCTACAATGAGCAGTTCTTC
.	TRBV7-2	TRBJ1-2	.	CASSLVAGTYGYTF	TGTGCCAGCAGCTTAGTGGCAGGAACCTATGGCTACACCTTC
.	TRBV30	TRBJ1-3	.	CAWSYGGNAAGNTIYF	TGTGCCTGGAGCTACGGGGGTAACGCTGCCGGAAACACCATATATTTT
.	TRBV10-3	TRBJ1-2	.	CAISGGGEGYTF	TGTGCCATCAGTGGAGGTGGAGAGGGCTACACCTTC
.	TRBV5-6	TRBJ1-3	.	CASRPVEGITIYF	TGTGCCAGCAGACCCGTGGAGGGCATCACCATATATTTT
.	TRBV5-5	TRBJ1-1	.	CASSLEARMNTEAFF	TGTGCCAGCAGCTTGGAGGCAAGGATGAACACTGAAGCTTTCTTT
TRBD1	TRBV20-1	TRBJ2-7	.	CSAGQGYEQYF	TGCAGTGCTGGACAGGGCTACGAGCAGTACTTC